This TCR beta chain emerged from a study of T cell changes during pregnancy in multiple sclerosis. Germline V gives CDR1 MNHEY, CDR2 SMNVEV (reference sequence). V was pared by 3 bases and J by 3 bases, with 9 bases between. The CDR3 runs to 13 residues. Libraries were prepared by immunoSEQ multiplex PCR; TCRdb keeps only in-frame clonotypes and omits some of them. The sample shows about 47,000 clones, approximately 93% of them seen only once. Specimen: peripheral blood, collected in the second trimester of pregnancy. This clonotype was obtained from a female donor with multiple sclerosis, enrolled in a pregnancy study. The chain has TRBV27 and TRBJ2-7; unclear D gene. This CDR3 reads CASSFRRSYEQYF. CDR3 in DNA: TGTGCCAGCAGTTTTAGGCGGAGCTACGAGCAGTACTTC.